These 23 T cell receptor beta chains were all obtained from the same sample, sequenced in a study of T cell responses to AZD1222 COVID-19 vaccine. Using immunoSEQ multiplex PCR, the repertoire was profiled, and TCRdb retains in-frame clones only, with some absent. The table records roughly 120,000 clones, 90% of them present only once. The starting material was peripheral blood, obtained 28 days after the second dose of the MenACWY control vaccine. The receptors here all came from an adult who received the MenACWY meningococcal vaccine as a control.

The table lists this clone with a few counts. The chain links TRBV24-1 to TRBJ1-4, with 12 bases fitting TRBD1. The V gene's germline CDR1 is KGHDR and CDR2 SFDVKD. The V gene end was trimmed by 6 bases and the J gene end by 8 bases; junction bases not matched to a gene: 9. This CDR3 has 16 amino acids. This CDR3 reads CATSSGTGGAQEKLFF. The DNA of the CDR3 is TGTGCCACCAGTTCCGGGACAGGGGGCGCTCAGGAAAAACTGTTTTTT.

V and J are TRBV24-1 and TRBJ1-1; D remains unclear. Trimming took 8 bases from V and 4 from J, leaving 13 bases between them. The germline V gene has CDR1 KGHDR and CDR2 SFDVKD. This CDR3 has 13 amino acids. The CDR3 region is CATTPAGSTEAFF. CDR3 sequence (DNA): TGTGCCACCACCCCGGCTGGTAGCACTGAAGCTTTCTTT.

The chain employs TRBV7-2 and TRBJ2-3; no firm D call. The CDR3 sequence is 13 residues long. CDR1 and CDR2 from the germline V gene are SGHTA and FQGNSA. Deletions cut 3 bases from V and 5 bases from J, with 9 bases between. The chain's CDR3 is CASSFGVEDTQYF. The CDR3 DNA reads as TGTGCCAGCAGCTTCGGAGTTGAAGATACGCAGTATTTT.

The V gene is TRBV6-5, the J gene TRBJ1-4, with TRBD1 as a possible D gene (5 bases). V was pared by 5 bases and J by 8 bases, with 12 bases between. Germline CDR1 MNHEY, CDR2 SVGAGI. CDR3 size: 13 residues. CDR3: CASSNRQGEKLFF. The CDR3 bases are TGTGCCAGCAGTAACCGGCAGGGCGAAAAACTGTTTTTT.

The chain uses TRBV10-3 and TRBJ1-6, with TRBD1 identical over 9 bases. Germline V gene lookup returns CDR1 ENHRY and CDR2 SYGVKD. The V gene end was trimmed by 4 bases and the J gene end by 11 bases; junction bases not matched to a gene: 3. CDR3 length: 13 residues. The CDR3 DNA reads TGTGCCATCAGTGGACAGGGGGACCCACCCCTCCACTTT. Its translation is CAISGQGDPPLHF.

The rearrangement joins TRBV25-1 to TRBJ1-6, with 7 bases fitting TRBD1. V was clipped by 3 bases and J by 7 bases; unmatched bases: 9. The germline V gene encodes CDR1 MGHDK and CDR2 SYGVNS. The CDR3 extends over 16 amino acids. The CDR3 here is CASSDGGTVANSPLHF. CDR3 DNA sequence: TGTGCCAGCAGTGACGGGGGGACAGTAGCGAATTCACCCCTCCACTTT. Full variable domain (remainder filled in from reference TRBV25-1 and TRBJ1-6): EADIYQTPRYLVIGTGKKITLECSQTMGHDKMYWYQQDPGMELHLIHYSYGVNSTEKGDLSSESTVSRIRTEHFPLTLESARPSHTSQYLCASSDGGTVANSPLHFGNGTRLTVT.

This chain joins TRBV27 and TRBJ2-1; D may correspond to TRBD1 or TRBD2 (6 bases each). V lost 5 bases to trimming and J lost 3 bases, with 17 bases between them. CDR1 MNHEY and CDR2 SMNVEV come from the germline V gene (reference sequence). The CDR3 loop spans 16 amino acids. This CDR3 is CASSLLFGGVYNEQFF. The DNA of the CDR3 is TGTGCCAGCAGTCTTCTATTCGGGGGCGTCTACAATGAGCAGTTCTTC.

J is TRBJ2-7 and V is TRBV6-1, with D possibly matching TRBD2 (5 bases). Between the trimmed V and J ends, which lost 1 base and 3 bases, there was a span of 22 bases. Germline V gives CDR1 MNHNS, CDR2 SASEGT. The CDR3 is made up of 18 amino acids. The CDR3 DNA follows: TGTGCCAGCAGTGAAGTAAGTAGGAGGTCACCGAGGAACTACGAGCAGTACGTC. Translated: CASSEVSRRSPRNYEQYV.

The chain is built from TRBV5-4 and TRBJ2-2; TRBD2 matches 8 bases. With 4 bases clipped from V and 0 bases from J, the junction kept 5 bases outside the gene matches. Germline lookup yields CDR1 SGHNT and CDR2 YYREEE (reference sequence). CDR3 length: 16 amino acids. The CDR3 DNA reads TGTGCCAGCAGCCCCGGACTAGCCGCGAACACCGGGGAGCTGTTTTTT. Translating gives CASSPGLAANTGELFF. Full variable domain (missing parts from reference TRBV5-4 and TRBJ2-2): ETGVTQSPTHLIKTRGQQVTLRCSSQSGHNTVSWYQQALGQGPQFIFQYYREEENGRGNFPPRFSGLQFPNYSSELNVNALELDDSALYLCASSPGLAANTGELFFGEGSRLTVL.

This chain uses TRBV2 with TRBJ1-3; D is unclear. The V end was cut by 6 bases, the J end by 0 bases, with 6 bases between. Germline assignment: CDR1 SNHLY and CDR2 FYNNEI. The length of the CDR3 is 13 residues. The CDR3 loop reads CASRQSSGNTIYF. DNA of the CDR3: TGTGCCAGCAGACAAAGCTCTGGAAACACCATATATTTT.

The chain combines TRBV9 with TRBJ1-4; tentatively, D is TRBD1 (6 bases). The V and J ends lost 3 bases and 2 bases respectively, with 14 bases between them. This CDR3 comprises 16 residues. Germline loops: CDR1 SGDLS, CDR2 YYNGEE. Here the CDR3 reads CASSAQGRGTNEKLFF. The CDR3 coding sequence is TGTGCCAGCAGCGCTCAGGGGCGCGGCACTAATGAAAAACTGTTTTTT. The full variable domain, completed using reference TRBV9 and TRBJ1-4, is DSGVTQTPKHLITATGQRVTLRCSPRSGDLSVYWYQQSLDQGLQFLIQYYNGEERAKGNILERFSAQQFPDLHSELNLSSLELGDSALYFCASSAQGRGTNEKLFFGSGTQLSVL.

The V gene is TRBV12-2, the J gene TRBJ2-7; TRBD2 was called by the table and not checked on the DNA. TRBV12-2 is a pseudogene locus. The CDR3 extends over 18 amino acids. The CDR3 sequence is CASRSRGAYVRGGYEQYV. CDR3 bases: TGTGCAAGTCGCTCTAGAGGAGCCTACGTGCGGGGGGGCTACGAGCAGTACGTC.

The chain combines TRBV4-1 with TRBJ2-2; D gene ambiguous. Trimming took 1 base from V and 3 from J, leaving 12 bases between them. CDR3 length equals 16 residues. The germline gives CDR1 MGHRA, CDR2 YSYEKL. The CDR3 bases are TGCGCCAGCAGCCAAGGCTTTGGCAGGTACACCGGGGAGCTGTTTTTT. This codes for CASSQGFGRYTGELFF.

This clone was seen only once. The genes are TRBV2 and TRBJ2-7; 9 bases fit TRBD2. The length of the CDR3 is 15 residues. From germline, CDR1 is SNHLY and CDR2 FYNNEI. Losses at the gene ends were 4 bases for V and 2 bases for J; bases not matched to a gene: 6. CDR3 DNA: TGTGCCAGCAGTGGACTAGCGGAGCCCCCCTACGAGCAGTACTTC. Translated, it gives CASSGLAEPPYEQYF.

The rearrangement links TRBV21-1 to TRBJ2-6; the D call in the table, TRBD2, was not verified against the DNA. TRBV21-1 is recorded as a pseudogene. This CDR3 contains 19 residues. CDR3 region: CASPNGGRWGPSGANVLTF. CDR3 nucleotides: TGTGCCAGCCCCAACGGGGGACGGTGGGGTCCCTCTGGGGCCAACGTCCTGACTTTC.

The CDR3 region is CASSSYQGAVSPLHF. CDR3 DNA: TGTGCCAGCAGCTCTTATCAGGGGGCGGTTTCACCCCTCCACTTT. The V call is TRBV5-4, the J call TRBJ1-6; 8 bases match TRBD1. CDR1 and CDR2 from the germline V gene are SGHNT and YYREEE (reference sequence). Trimming took 3 bases from V and 9 from J; bases not matched to a gene: 8. There are 15 residues in the CDR3. Variable domain in full (rest from reference TRBV5-4 and TRBJ1-6): ETGVTQSPTHLIKTRGQQVTLRCSSQSGHNTVSWYQQALGQGPQFIFQYYREEENGRGNFPPRFSGLQFPNYSSELNVNALELDDSALYLCASSSYQGAVSPLHFGNGTRLTVT.

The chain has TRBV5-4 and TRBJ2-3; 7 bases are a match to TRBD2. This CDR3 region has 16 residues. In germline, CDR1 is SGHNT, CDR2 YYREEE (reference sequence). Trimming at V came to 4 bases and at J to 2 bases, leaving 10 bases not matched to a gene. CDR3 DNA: TGTGCCAGCAGCGACCAAGCGGGGTCCCACACAGATACGCAGTATTTT. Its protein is CASSDQAGSHTDTQYF.

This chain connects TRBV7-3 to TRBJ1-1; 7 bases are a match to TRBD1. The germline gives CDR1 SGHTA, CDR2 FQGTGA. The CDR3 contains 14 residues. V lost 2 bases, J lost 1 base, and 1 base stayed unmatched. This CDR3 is CASSLQGENTEAFF. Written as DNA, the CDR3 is TGTGCCAGCAGCTTACAGGGGGAGAACACTGAAGCTTTCTTT.

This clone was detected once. CDR3 loop: CASSLGAGLAKNIQYF. CDR3 nucleotides: TGTGCCAGCAGCTTAGGCGCGGGCTTAGCCAAAAACATTCAGTACTTC. The rearrangement links TRBV11-2 to TRBJ2-4, with D tentatively TRBD2 (5 bases). Trimming cost V 1 base and J 0 bases, with 10 bases left between them. Looked up from germline, CDR1 is SGHAT and CDR2 is FQNNGV. This CDR3 contains 16 residues.

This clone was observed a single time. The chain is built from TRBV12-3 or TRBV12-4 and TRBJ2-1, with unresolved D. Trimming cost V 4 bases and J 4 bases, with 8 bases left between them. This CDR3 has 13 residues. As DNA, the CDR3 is TGTGCCAGCAGTTCGGCAGGATACAATGAGCAGTTCTTC. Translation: CASSSAGYNEQFF.

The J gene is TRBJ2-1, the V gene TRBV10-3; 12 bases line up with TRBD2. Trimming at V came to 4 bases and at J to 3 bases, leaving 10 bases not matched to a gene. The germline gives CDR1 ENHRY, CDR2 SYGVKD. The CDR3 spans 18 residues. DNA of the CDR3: TGTGCCATCAGTGGGACTAGCGGGAAGGGGAACTACTACAATGAGCAGTTCTTC. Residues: CAISGTSGKGNYYNEQFF.

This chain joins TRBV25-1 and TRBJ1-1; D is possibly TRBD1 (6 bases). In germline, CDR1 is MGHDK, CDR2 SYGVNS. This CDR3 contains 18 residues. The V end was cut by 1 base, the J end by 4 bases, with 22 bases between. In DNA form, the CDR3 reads TGTGCCAGCAGTGAATGGGCACTGGGGGCCGAACATGCCACTGAAGCTTTCTTT. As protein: CASSEWALGAEHATEAFF.

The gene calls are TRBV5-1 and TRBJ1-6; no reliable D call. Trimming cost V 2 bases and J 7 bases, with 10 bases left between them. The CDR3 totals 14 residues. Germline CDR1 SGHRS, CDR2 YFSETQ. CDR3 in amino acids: CASSFQAANSPLHF. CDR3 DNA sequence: TGCGCCAGCAGCTTCCAGGCAGCCAATTCACCCCTCCACTTT. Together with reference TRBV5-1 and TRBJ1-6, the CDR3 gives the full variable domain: KAGVTQTPRYLIKTRGQQVTLSCSPISGHRSVSWYQQTPGQGLQFLFEYFSETQRNKGNFPGRFSGRQFSNSRSEMNVSTLELGDSALYLCASSFQAANSPLHFGNGTRLTVT.